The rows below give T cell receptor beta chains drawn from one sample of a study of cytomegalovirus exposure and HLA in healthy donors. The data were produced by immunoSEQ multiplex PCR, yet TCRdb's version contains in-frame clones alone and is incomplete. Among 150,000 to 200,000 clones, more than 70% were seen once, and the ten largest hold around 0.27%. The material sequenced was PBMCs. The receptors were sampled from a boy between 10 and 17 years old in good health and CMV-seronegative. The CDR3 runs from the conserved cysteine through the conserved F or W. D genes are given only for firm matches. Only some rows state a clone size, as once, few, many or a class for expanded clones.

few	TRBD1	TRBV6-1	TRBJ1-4	CASSEGTGGEKLFF	TGTGCCAGCAGTGAAGGGACAGGTGGTGAAAAACTGTTTTTT
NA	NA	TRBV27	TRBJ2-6	CASGTRLNSGANVLTF	TGTGCCAGCGGGACTCGACTGAACTCTGGGGCCAACGTCCTGACTTTC
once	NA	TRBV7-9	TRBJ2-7	CASSLEGSSDEQYF	TGTGCCAGCAGCTTAGAGGGGTCTTCAGACGAGCAGTACTTC
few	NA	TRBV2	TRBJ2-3	CASSERPSTGDTQYF	TGTGCCAGCAGTGAACGCCCCTCGACGGGAGATACGCAGTATTTT
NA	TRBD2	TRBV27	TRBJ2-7	CASREEAGVGDEQYF	TGTGCCAGCAGAGAAGAGGCGGGAGTCGGCGACGAGCAGTACTTC
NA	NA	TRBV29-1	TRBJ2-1	CSVEGLEFKSSYNEQFF	TGCAGCGTTGAAGGTCTCGAGTTTAAGAGCTCCTACAATGAGCAGTTCTTC
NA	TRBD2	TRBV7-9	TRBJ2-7	CASSLAFGREQYF	TGTGCCAGCAGCTTAGCGTTCGGGAGGGAGCAGTACTTC
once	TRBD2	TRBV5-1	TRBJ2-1	CASSTDASGRETWYNEQFF	TGCGCCAGCAGCACGGATGCTAGCGGGAGAGAAACCTGGTACAATGAGCAGTTCTTC
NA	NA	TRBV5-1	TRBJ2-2	CASSGDGAGELFF	TGCGCCAGCAGCGGCGACGGGGCCGGGGAGCTGTTTTTT
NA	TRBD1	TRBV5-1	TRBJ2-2	CASSLGGQGAGGELFF	TGCGCCAGCAGCTTAGGCGGACAGGGGGCCGGCGGGGAGCTGTTTTTT
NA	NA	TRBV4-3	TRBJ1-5	CASSQTGSGPQHF	TGCGCCAGCAGCCAGACCGGATCGGGGCCCCAGCATTTT
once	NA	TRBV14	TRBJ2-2	CASSPIQGSATGELFF	TGTGCCAGCAGCCCGATACAGGGATCGGCCACCGGGGAGCTGTTTTTT
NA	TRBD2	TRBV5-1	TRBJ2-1	CASSLVTSGRVGNEQFF	TGCGCCAGCAGCTTGGTAACTAGCGGGAGAGTTGGCAATGAGCAGTTCTTC
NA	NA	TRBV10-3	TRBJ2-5	CAIGQDDSGGTQYF	TGTGCCATCGGACAAGACGACTCAGGCGGGACCCAGTACTTC
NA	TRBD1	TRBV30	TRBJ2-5	CAWGTGVGETQYF	TGTGCCTGGGGGACAGGGGTTGGGGAGACCCAGTACTTC
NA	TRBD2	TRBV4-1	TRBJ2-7	CASRKLAATTYEQYF	TGCGCCAGCAGGAAACTAGCGGCGACAACCTACGAGCAGTACTTC
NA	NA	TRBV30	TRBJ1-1	CAWSQETASRNTEAFF	TGTGCCTGGAGTCAAGAGACAGCGAGCAGGAACACTGAAGCTTTCTTT
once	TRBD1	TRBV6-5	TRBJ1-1	CASSASLRQGTEAFF	TGTGCCAGCAGTGCTAGCCTCCGACAGGGCACTGAAGCTTTCTTT
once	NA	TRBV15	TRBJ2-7	CATSRVYVGPLEQYF	TGTGCCACCAGCAGAGTATACGTGGGGCCACTCGAGCAGTACTTC
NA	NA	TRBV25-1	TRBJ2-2	CASSEFPNTGELFF	TGTGCCAGCAGTGAATTCCCTAACACCGGGGAGCTGTTTTTT
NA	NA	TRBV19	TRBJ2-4	CASSLWLGDIQYF	TGTGCCAGTAGTCTATGGCTAGGGGACATTCAGTACTTC
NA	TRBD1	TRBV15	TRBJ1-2	CATTTSRDRGSDGYTF	TGTGCCACCACCACCTCGCGGGACAGGGGATCGGATGGCTACACCTTC
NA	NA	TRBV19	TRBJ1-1	CASSIRGRNTEAFF	TGTGCCAGTAGTATAAGGGGGAGGAACACTGAAGCTTTCTTT
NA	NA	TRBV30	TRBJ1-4	CAWTVPGTGTTKLFF	TGTGCCTGGACGGTCCCCGGGACTGGGACTACAAAACTGTTTTTT